These 16 T cell receptor beta chains were sequenced from one sample in a study of T cells in Graves' hyperthyroidism and ophthalmopathy. RNA transcripts served as the template for amplifying TCR beta CDR3 regions. The HTBI set primed first-round TCR CDR3 RT-PCR. MiXCR, run by TCRdb on the multiplex PCR reads, gives a single entry per CDR3 protein. The top ten clones hold around 17% of a sample with 450,000 to 700,000 distinct CDR3 sequences, roughly 46% of them seen once. Sequencing was performed on peripheral blood or thyroid tissue (not recorded which). The source is an adult woman with Graves' disease, either hyperthyroidism or ophthalmopathy (not recorded which).

This clonotype was recorded at least ten times. V gene TRBV5-6 combines with J gene TRBJ2-6; TRBD2 agrees at 12 bases. The CDR3 consists of 18 residues. The ends lost 6 bases at V and 1 base at J; junction bases unmatched: 8. Germline-derived CDR1 and CDR2 are SGHDT and YYEEEE. The CDR3 DNA reads TGTGCCAGCACCCTCCCCGGACTAGCGGGATCTGGGGCCAACGTCCTGACTTTC. Translating it yields CASTLPGLAGSGANVLTF.

There are many counts of this clonotype. This chain joins TRBV10-3 and TRBJ2-2; no clear D. CDR3 length: 15 amino acids. Germline assignment: CDR1 ENHRY and CDR2 SYGVKD. Trimming took 9 bases from V and 3 from J, leaving 17 bases between them. DNA for the CDR3: TGTGCCATATCCCTCTCTACCAGCGACACCGGGGAGCTGTTTTTT. It specifies CAISLSTSDTGELFF.

This chain joins TRBV25-1 and TRBJ1-6; D is undetermined. This CDR3 region has 16 residues. Between the trimmed V and J ends, which lost 2 bases and 10 bases, there was a span of 18 bases. Germline CDR1 reads MGHDK; CDR2 reads SYGVNS. CDR3 nucleotides: TGTGCCAGCAGTGAAGAGGGAGGTCTCAGGCGATCACCCCTCCACTTT. It translates to CASSEEGGLRRSPLHF.

This clonotype was seen many times. As DNA, the CDR3 is TGTGCCAGCAGCGTAGGTGTGGGTCGGGAGGGCCCGTCCTACGAGCAGTACTTC. Amino acid sequence: CASSVGVGREGPSYEQYF. The rearrangement joins TRBV9 to TRBJ2-7, with 8 bases that match TRBD2. The CDR3 spans 18 residues. The V gene end was trimmed by 0 bases and the J gene end by 1 base; junction bases not matched to a gene: 12. Germline V gives CDR1 SGDLS, CDR2 YYNGEE.

The chain joins TRBV29-1 to TRBJ2-5; 8 positions match TRBD2. The CDR3 covers 15 residues. J gave up 6 bases and V 4 bases, and 13 bases lay outside the gene matches. Germline CDR1 is SQVTM and CDR2 is ANQGSEA. CDR3 sequence reads: CSVGLAGMALKTQYF. The CDR3 nucleotides read TGCAGCGTTGGATTAGCGGGAATGGCCTTGAAGACCCAGTACTTC.

V gene TRBV11-2 combines with J gene TRBJ2-2; TRBD1 matches 8 bases. Matching the DNA end better, TRBJ1-1 makes the J call doubtful. This CDR3 has 13 residues. CDR1 and CDR2 (germline): SGHAT, FQNNGV. The CDR3 sequence is CASSLDPGGAAFF. CDR3 nucleotides: TGTGCCAGCAGCTTAGATCCAGGGGGCGCAGCTTTCTTT.

The sample holds many counts of this clonotype. This chain connects TRBV11-2 to TRBJ1-2; 9 bases map to TRBD1. The germline V gene encodes CDR1 SGHAT and CDR2 FQNNGV. V was pared by 4 bases and J by 5 bases, with 11 bases of the junction left unmatched. This CDR3 spans 16 amino acids. CDR3 residues: CASSSIRGTGYYGYTF. CDR3 DNA: TGTGCCAGCAGCTCAATCCGAGGGACAGGGTATTATGGCTACACCTTC. Complete variable domain (other parts from reference TRBV11-2 and TRBJ1-2): EAGVAQSPRYKIIEKRQSVAFWCNPISGHATLYWYQQILGQGPKLLIQFQNNGVVDDSQLPKDRFSAERLKGVDSTLKIQPAKLEDSAVYLCASSSIRGTGYYGYTFGSGTRLTVV.

Concerning this clonotype: This is likely a read error, given that the CDR3 carries no conserved phenylalanine or tryptophan at its end. V is TRBV10-3 and J is TRBJ2-5; a possible D gene is TRBD2 (5 bases). Looked up from germline, CDR1 is ENHRY and CDR2 is SYGVKD. The CDR3 is 14 residues long. The V end was cut by 3 bases, the J end by 5 bases, with 13 bases between. In DNA form, the CDR3 reads TGTGCCATCAGTGATCCCGGGATGATGGAGACCCAGTACCTC. Its translation: CAISDPGMMETQYL.

V gene TRBV11-1 combines with J gene TRBJ2-7, with D possibly being TRBD2 (5 bases). The CDR3 has 14 residues. The V and J ends lost 5 bases and 4 bases respectively, with 15 bases between them. Germline CDR1 and CDR2: SGHAT and FQDESV (reference sequence). The CDR3 DNA reads TGTGCCAGCAGCCTACGGAGTGGGGAGTACGAGCAGTACTTC. Its protein is CASSLRSGEYEQYF.

This sequence joins TRBV5-1 and TRBJ2-7; TRBD1 matches 7 bases. The CDR3 extends over 13 amino acids. Germline V gene lookup returns CDR1 SGHRS and CDR2 YFSETQ. Trimming removed 5 bases from V and 6 bases from J; junction bases left unmatched: 8. In DNA, the CDR3 is TGCGCCAGCAGTTACGACAGGGCGGGCGAGCAGTACTTC. Translated: CASSYDRAGEQYF.

The rearrangement joins TRBV15 to TRBJ2-7, with D tentatively TRBD2 (7 bases). Germline lookup yields CDR1 LNHNV and CDR2 YYDKDF (reference sequence). The CDR3 covers 16 residues. Trimming removed 0 bases at V and 1 base at J, with 13 bases between. The CDR3 DNA follows: TGTGCCACCAGCAGAGATCGCGGGGGCCTTTCCTACGAGCAGTACTTC. As protein: CATSRDRGGLSYEQYF.

This clonotype has at least ten counts. CDR3 protein: CASNGLVGPPYGYTF. The CDR3 nucleotides read TGTGCCAGTAACGGACTCGTGGGACCACCCTATGGCTACACCTTC. The rearrangement uses TRBV19 and TRBJ1-2; D perhaps matches TRBD1 (5 bases). Germline V CDR1 and CDR2: LNHDA, SQIVND (reference sequence). V was pared by 7 bases and J by 4 bases, with 19 bases between. This CDR3 is 15 amino acids long.

The chain uses TRBV2 and TRBJ2-1, with D unclear. Trimming removed 0 bases at V and 11 bases at J, with 11 bases between. The CDR3 covers 13 residues. The germline V gene has CDR1 SNHLY and CDR2 FYNNEI. The DNA of the CDR3 is TGTGCCAGCAGTGAAGCGGAACGACGGAAGCAGTTCTTC. It encodes CASSEAERRKQFF.

The rearrangement uses TRBV7-9 and TRBJ1-2; D gene uncertain. V was shortened by 5 bases and J by 8 bases, with 18 bases between the two germline ends. This CDR3 has 14 residues. Germline V CDR1 and CDR2: SEHNR, FQNEAQ (reference sequence). The CDR3 reads CASSHPLHAVGYTF. CDR3 nucleotides: TGTGCCAGCAGCCACCCCCTCCACGCGGTGGGCTACACCTTC.

This clonotype was counted between two and nine times. The V and J genes are TRBV10-3 and TRBJ1-1; D gene uncertain. In germline, CDR1 is ENHRY, CDR2 SYGVKD. This CDR3 has 14 amino acids. V shed 2 bases and J shed 2 bases, with 9 bases lying between them. CDR3 in amino acids: CAISEGETNTEAFF. CDR3 DNA sequence: TGTGCCATCAGTGAGGGGGAGACCAACACTGAAGCTTTCTTT.

V and J are TRBV12-3 or TRBV12-4 and TRBJ2-7, with TRBD1 matching 7 bases. CDR3 length equals 14 residues. Trimming removed 6 bases from V and 5 bases from J; junction bases left unmatched: 10. The CDR3 bases are TGTGCCAGCAGAAGACAGGGTATCGGGCACGAGCAGTACTTC. Its protein product is CASRRQGIGHEQYF.